This TCR beta chain was captured by sequencing in a study of T cell repertoires in cytomegalovirus infection. Study overall: Public TCR beta signatures were indicative of both CMV infection and a matching HLA type. Findings and caveats of the study: Dominant in the ex vivo response were TCR beta clonotypes restricted by HLA-C and specific for CMV.

This clonotype was seen repeatedly, ten times or more. Antigen specificity is unknown. V was shortened by 0 bases and J by 0 bases, with 12 bases between the two germline ends. In germline, CDR1 is MNHEY, CDR2 SVGAGI. This CDR3 is built from 16 residues. TCRdb passed the reads through MiXCR, listing each CDR3 protein once. The table has roughly 310,000 distinct CDR3 sequences, 17% seen once; the top ten hold approximately 12%. The genes are TRBV6-5 and TRBJ2-7; D might be TRBD2 (6 bases). The TCR was taken from a human donor in good health (CMV status not recorded). Some clones in this sample may be carry-over from other donors' samples. Sequenced material: PBMCs. The CDR3: CASSYSWDLSSYEQYF. In DNA, the CDR3 is TGTGCCAGCAGTTACTCATGGGACTTAAGCTCCTACGAGCAGTACTTC.